Shown below are 30 T cell receptor beta chains from a single sample sequenced in a study of blood T cells in healthy people across ages. It was with a sample-barcoded 5' primer and a J-beta primer mix that a second PCR of about 7 to 12 cycles was run. TCRdb fed the 5' RACE reads into MiXCR, producing one record per CDR3 protein. The table lists roughly 1,500,000 distinct CDR3 sequences, about 31% of them singletons. The sample consisted of blood. The receptor set was obtained from a woman aged 25 to 39 in good health.

There are many counts of this clonotype. V gene TRBV7-3 combines with J gene TRBJ1-6; D is perhaps TRBD1 (6 bases). V was trimmed by 8 bases and J by 8 bases, leaving 13 bases between them. The CDR3 is 13 residues long. In germline, CDR1 is SGHTA, CDR2 FQGTGA. CDR3 sequence: CASAGDTYSPLHF. The CDR3 DNA is TGTGCCAGCGCTGGGGACACATATTCACCCCTCCACTTT.

To note about this clonotype: A read error is possible here, since a much larger clone lies one base away. This chain links TRBV11-2 with TRBJ2-5, with 10 bases fitting TRBD2. CDR3 length: 16 residues. CDR1 and CDR2 (germline): SGHAT, FQNNGV. CDR3 residues: CVSSLVTAGGQETQYF. Here the CDR3 DNA reads TGTGTCAGCAGCTTAGTTACAGCGGGGGGGCAAGAGACCCAGTACTTC.

This clonotype was seen many times. J is TRBJ2-7 and V is TRBV29-1; D might be TRBD2 (5 bases). V was pared by 7 bases and J by 5 bases, with 12 bases between. The CDR3 extends over 11 amino acids. Germline CDR1 reads SQVTM; CDR2 reads ANQGSEA. CDR3 region: CSGVSRDEQYF. CDR3 nucleotide sequence: TGCAGCGGTGTCTCGCGGGACGAGCAGTACTTC.

The sample holds a few counts of this clonotype. The rearrangement joins TRBV12-3 or TRBV12-4 to TRBJ2-2; TRBD1 aligns across 8 bases. CDR3 length: 14 residues. Unmatched junction bases numbered 6, after V lost 6 bases and J lost 6 bases. The CDR3, as DNA: TGTGCCAGCAGGGCACCGACAGGGGCCGGGGAGCTGTTTTTT. This gives the protein CASRAPTGAGELFF.

This clonotype showed up just a few times. The chain joins TRBV27 to TRBJ1-2, with TRBD1 as a possible D gene (5 bases). The germline V gene encodes CDR1 MNHEY and CDR2 SMNVEV (reference sequence). The CDR3 spans 16 residues. The ends were cut back, 2 bases at V and 0 bases at J, with 13 bases in the middle. Written as DNA, the CDR3 is TGTGCCAGCAGTTTAAGGGGACCGGAAGCTAACTATGGCTACACCTTC. Translated: CASSLRGPEANYGYTF.

The genes are TRBV28 and TRBJ2-7; a weak D match, TRBD2 (5 bases). Trimming cost V 4 bases and J 0 bases, with 13 bases left between them. Germline V gene sequence: CDR1 MDHEN, CDR2 SYDVKM. The CDR3 is made up of 15 amino acids. The CDR3 loop is CASSSLPGSSYEQYF. In nucleotides, the CDR3 is TGTGCCAGCAGTTCCCTCCCGGGATCCTCCTACGAGCAGTACTTC. The entire variable domain, with the rest obtained from reference TRBV28 and TRBJ2-7, is as follows: DVKVTQSSRYLVKRTGEKVFLECVQDMDHENMFWYRQDPGLGLRLIYFSYDVKMKEKGDIPEGYSVSREKKERFSLILESASTNQTSMYLCASSSLPGSSYEQYFGPGTRLTVT.

In this sample, this clonotype turned up a few times. V gene TRBV4-1 combines with J gene TRBJ1-1; D is ambiguous. V dropped 0 bases and J dropped 1 base, with 9 bases sitting between them. The CDR3 totals 15 residues. CDR1 is MGHRA and CDR2 is YSYEKL in the germline V gene. The CDR3, as DNA: TGCGCCAGCAGCCAAGATGGGCGGAAGAACACTGAAGCTTTCTTT. Translating gives CASSQDGRKNTEAFF.

The sample holds a few counts of this clonotype. The genes are TRBV6-1 and TRBJ2-1, with unresolved D. Per germline, CDR1 MNHNS and CDR2 SASEGT. V was shortened by 9 bases and J by 1 base, with 4 bases between the two germline ends. This CDR3 contains 11 residues. DNA of the CDR3: TGTGCCAGTCAATCCTACAATGAGCAGTTCTTC. Amino acid sequence: CASQSYNEQFF.

This clonotype has a handful of counts. The chain recombines TRBV7-9 with TRBJ2-7, with 9 bases identical to TRBD1. J lost 1 base, V lost 4 bases, and 14 bases had no gene match. The CDR3 contains 18 residues. CDR1 and CDR2 (germline): SEHNR, FQNEAQ (reference sequence). In DNA form, the CDR3 reads TGTGCCAGCAGCTCAGCCCGAACCGCCGGGACAGGGTCCTACGAGCAGTACTTC. Amino acids: CASSSARTAGTGSYEQYF.

This clonotype occurred a few times. The chain joins TRBV10-3 to TRBJ2-7; possibly TRBD2 for D (6 bases). The V end lost 8 bases, the J end lost 7 bases, and 21 bases lay between the germline ends. This CDR3 is built from 14 residues. Germline V gene sequence: CDR1 ENHRY, CDR2 SYGVKD. In nucleotides, the CDR3 is TGTGCCATCCCCCCGGCCGCGGGGATATGTGAGCAGTACTTC. Translated, it gives CAIPPAAGICEQYF.

This chain uses TRBV27 with TRBJ2-7; TRBD2 might be the D (6 bases). Germline values: CDR1 MNHEY, CDR2 SMNVEV (reference sequence). This CDR3 spans 14 amino acids. V was clipped by 3 bases and J by 5 bases, with 14 bases between them. CDR3 sequence (DNA): TGTGCCAGCAGTTTTTGGGGGAGGTTCGACGAGCAGTACTTC. Protein: CASSFWGRFDEQYF.

The chain links TRBV4-1 to TRBJ2-1, with TRBD1 matching over 9 bases. This CDR3 contains 16 residues. The germline CDR1 and CDR2 sequences are MGHRA and YSYEKL. V shed 0 bases, J shed 8 bases, and the junction held 8 bases outside the gene matches. The CDR3: CASSQDPQGARDEQFF. DNA for the CDR3: TGCGCCAGCAGCCAAGATCCACAGGGGGCAAGGGATGAGCAGTTCTTC.

The V and J genes are TRBV10-3 and TRBJ2-5; 10 nucleotides match TRBD1. CDR3 length: 14 residues. Germline V lookup: CDR1 ENHRY, CDR2 SYGVKD. The V gene end was trimmed by 6 bases and the J gene end by 3 bases; junction bases not matched to a gene: 4. The CDR3 region is CAISQGTGEETQYF. For the CDR3, the DNA is TGTGCCATCAGCCAAGGGACAGGGGAAGAGACCCAGTACTTC.

This clonotype was seen only a few times. This sequence joins TRBV9 and TRBJ1-5, with a tentative D call TRBD1 (6 bases). The CDR3 length is 15 residues. Germline V lookup: CDR1 SGDLS, CDR2 YYNGEE. The V end was cut by 3 bases, the J end by 3 bases, with 13 bases between. The CDR3: CASSATPGDNQPQHF. CDR3 in DNA: TGTGCCAGCAGCGCCACTCCAGGGGACAATCAGCCCCAGCATTTT.

The rearrangement uses TRBV20-1 and TRBJ1-5; D is unresolved. The CDR3 loop spans 13 amino acids. The V gene's germline CDR1 is DFQATT and CDR2 SNEGSKA (reference sequence). Trimming removed 1 base from V and 5 bases from J, with 9 bases in between. The CDR3 nucleotides read TGCAGTGCTAGAGGGGGTATAGATCAGCCCCAGCATTTT. Its protein product is CSARGGIDQPQHF.

The rearrangement uses TRBV12-3 or TRBV12-4 and TRBJ2-5; D might be TRBD2 (6 bases). This CDR3 contains 14 residues. V shed 6 bases and J shed 1 base, with 12 bases lying between them. CDR3 amino acids: CASREGLLQETQYF. The CDR3 DNA follows: TGTGCCAGCAGGGAGGGACTGCTCCAAGAGACCCAGTACTTC.

This clonotype occurred a few times. The chain joins TRBV5-1 to TRBJ1-6, with D uncertain. CDR3 length: 14 residues. Germline CDR1 reads SGHRS; CDR2 reads YFSETQ. The V gene lost 1 base and the J gene lost 4 bases, with 6 bases spanning the gap. The CDR3 DNA reads TGCGCCAGCAGCTTGAGAGGTTATAATTCACCCCTCCACTTT. Protein product: CASSLRGYNSPLHF.

This clonotype appeared a few times. This chain uses TRBV7-2 with TRBJ1-2; 10 nucleotides line up with TRBD1. This CDR3 spans 16 amino acids. CDR1 and CDR2 from the germline V gene are SGHTA and FQGNSA. The ends lost 5 bases at V and 2 bases at J; junction bases unmatched: 8. DNA of the CDR3: TGTGCCAGCAGCCCCGGACAGGGGGTTCGGAACTATGGCTACACCTTC. This encodes CASSPGQGVRNYGYTF.

This clonotype was seen once. V usage is TRBV4-1 and J usage is TRBJ2-3, with D uncertain. V dropped 0 bases and J dropped 6 bases, with 4 bases sitting between them. The germline gives CDR1 MGHRA, CDR2 YSYEKL. This CDR3 is built from 12 residues. CDR3: CASSQDMDTQYF. In DNA, the CDR3 is TGCGCCAGCAGCCAAGACATGGATACGCAGTATTTT.

The chain is built from TRBV7-9 and TRBJ2-5; 8 positions match TRBD1. V was clipped by 3 bases and J by 4 bases; unmatched bases: 7. The germline gives CDR1 SEHNR, CDR2 FQNEAQ (reference sequence). CDR3 length equals 15 residues. Here the CDR3 reads CASSFRQGRTETQYF. CDR3 bases: TGTGCCAGCAGCTTCCGACAGGGGAGAACAGAGACCCAGTACTTC. The variable domain in full, completed from reference TRBV7-9 and TRBJ2-5, reads DTGVSQNPRHKITKRGQNVTFRCDPISEHNRLYWYRQTLGQGPEFLTYFQNEAQLEKSRLLSDRFSAERPKGSFSTLEIQRTEQGDSAMYLCASSFRQGRTETQYFGPGTRLLVL.

At least ten counts were recorded for this clonotype. J is TRBJ2-7 and V is TRBV7-2; possibly TRBD2 for D (6 bases). The CDR3 loop spans 14 amino acids. Trimming cost V 6 bases and J 9 bases, with 21 bases left between them. Germline CDR1 and CDR2: SGHTA and FQGNSA. This chain's CDR3 is CASSYPGLVSGQYF. CDR3 bases: TGTGCCAGCAGTTATCCGGGACTGGTTAGTGGGCAGTACTTC.

This sequence joins TRBV15 and TRBJ2-5, with D unclear. Between the trimmed V and J ends, which lost 7 bases and 0 bases, there was a span of 12 bases. Germline CDR1 reads LNHNV; CDR2 reads YYDKDF (reference sequence). This CDR3 spans 14 amino acids. Here the CDR3 DNA reads TGTGCCACCAAACCGCACCAGTACCAAGAGACCCAGTACTTC. Translating it yields CATKPHQYQETQYF.

This clonotype was counted only a few times. V is TRBV10-1 and J is TRBJ2-7; no reliable D call. Germline V lookup: CDR1 WNHNN, CDR2 SYGVQD (reference sequence). There are 15 residues in the CDR3. Trimming left V 0 bases short and J 5 bases short, with 14 bases between. This chain's CDR3 is CASSESLTVLDEQYF. The CDR3 coding sequence is TGCGCCAGCAGTGAGTCGTTGACGGTTCTCGACGAGCAGTACTTC.

This chain uses TRBV7-2 with TRBJ1-1, with D perhaps TRBD1 (6 bases). This CDR3 has 15 residues. V lost 3 bases and J lost 1, with 12 bases in between. Germline values: CDR1 SGHTA, CDR2 FQGNSA. This chain's CDR3 is CASSLTPGQNTEAFF. In nucleotides, the CDR3 is TGTGCCAGCAGCTTGACACCGGGACAGAACACTGAAGCTTTCTTT.

Notes on this clonotype: A read error may account for a junction end that differs from germline. This chain links TRBV5-1 with TRBJ2-3, with a weak D call TRBD2 (6 bases). CDR1 and CDR2 from the germline V gene are SGHRS and YFSETQ. The CDR3 extends over 14 amino acids. CDR3 nucleotide sequence: TGCGCCGGCAGCTCCCCGGGACTTACAGATACGCAGTATTTT. Its protein product is CAGSSPGLTDTQYF.

The chain recombines TRBV15 with TRBJ1-1; D uncertain. There are 16 residues in the CDR3. Germline lookup yields CDR1 LNHNV and CDR2 YYDKDF (reference sequence). Trimming cost V 0 bases and J 2 bases, with 13 bases left between them. CDR3 DNA: TGTGCCACCAGCAGAGATAAAAGCGCGGCTAACACTGAAGCTTTCTTT. Its translation is CATSRDKSAANTEAFF.

V gene TRBV9 combines with J gene TRBJ1-5; D is ambiguous. CDR3 length: 14 amino acids. The ends were cut back, 0 bases at V and 7 bases at J, with 11 bases in the middle. Germline lookup yields CDR1 SGDLS and CDR2 YYNGEE. CDR3 coding DNA: TGTGCCAGCAGCGTAGCGGGTTCTGGGCAGCCCCAGCATTTT. The encoded protein is CASSVAGSGQPQHF.

In this sample, this clonotype turned up a few times. The rearrangement uses TRBV5-1 and TRBJ2-7, with D unclear. Germline assignment: CDR1 SGHRS and CDR2 YFSETQ. Trimming removed 5 bases at V and 0 bases at J, with 12 bases between. The CDR3 contains 14 residues. The CDR3, as DNA: TGCGCCAGCAGACCCCGTCAGAGCTCCTACGAGCAGTACTTC. This encodes CASRPRQSSYEQYF.

The V and J genes are TRBV20-1 and TRBJ1-1; D unresolved. CDR1 is DFQATT and CDR2 is SNEGSKA in the germline V gene (reference sequence). The V and J ends lost 0 bases and 1 base respectively, with 21 bases between them. The CDR3 contains 18 residues. CDR3 in amino acids: CSARDLRQASLPNTEAFF. CDR3 sequence (DNA): TGCAGTGCTAGAGATCTGAGACAAGCCAGCCTACCGAACACTGAAGCTTTCTTT.

The chain carries TRBV7-9 and TRBJ1-1; unclear D gene. The CDR3 contains 10 residues. The germline gives CDR1 SEHNR, CDR2 FQNEAQ (reference sequence). The CDR3 reads CDTRETEAFF. CDR3 in DNA: TGTGACACCCGGGAGACTGAAGCTTTCTTT.